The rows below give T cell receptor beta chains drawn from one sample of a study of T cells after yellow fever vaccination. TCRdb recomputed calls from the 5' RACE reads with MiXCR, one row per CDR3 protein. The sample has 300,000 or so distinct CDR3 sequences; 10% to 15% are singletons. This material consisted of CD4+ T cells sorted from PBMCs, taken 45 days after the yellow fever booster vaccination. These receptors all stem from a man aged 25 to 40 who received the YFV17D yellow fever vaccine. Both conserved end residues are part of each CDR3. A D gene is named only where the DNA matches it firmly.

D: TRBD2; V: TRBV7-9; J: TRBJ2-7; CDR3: CASSLTSGAVEQYF
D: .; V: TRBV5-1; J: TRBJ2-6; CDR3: CASSGTGTTGANVLTF
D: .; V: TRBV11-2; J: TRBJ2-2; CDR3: CASSPRGNSITGELFF
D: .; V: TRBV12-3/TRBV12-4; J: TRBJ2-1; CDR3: CASSFRTYSNEQFF
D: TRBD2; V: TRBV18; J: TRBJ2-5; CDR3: CASRRGLEETQYF
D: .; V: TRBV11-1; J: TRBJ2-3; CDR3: CASSLEGPGTSTDTQYF
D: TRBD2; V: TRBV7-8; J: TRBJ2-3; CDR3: CASSLDLAGFTDTQYF
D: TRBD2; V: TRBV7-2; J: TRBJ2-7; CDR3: CASSLVAGGNFYEQYF
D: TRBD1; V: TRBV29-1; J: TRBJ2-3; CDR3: CSVETQGAGAVAQYF
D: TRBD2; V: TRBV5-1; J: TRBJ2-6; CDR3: CASKASGATSGANVLTF
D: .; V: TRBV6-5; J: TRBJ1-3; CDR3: CASSLSVIPGNTIYF
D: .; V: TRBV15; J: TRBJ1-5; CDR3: CATSRDRTELSPQHF
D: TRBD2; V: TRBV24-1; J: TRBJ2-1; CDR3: CATSDVLAGGPNEQFF
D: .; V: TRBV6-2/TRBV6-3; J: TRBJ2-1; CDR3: CASSYGASGSSYNEQFF
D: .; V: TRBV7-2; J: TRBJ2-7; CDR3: CASSSWGKDGTYEQYF
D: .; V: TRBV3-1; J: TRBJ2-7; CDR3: CASSPPGAVSYEQYF
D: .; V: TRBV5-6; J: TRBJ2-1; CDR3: CASRQRAQSGLFNEQFF
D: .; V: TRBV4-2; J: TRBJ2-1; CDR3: CASSQPVDSTLYNEQFF
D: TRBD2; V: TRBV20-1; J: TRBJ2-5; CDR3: CSAIAGGGGETQYF
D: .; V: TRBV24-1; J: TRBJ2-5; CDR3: CATTGSGPVAAGETQYF
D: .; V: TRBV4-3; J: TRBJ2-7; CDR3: CASSQEPRYEQYF
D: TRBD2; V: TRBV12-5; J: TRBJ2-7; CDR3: CASGSGTSGRREQYF
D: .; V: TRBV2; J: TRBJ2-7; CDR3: CASSVSTRSYEQYF
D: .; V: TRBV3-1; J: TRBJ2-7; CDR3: CASSQATGEQYF
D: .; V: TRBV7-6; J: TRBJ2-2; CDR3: CASSLGTTRGELFF
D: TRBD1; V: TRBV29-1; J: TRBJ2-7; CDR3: CSVAKTGAYEQYF
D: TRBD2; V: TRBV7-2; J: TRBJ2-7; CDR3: CASSPSGRTGYEQYF
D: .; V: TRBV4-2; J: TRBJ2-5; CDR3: CASSFQQDRQETQYF
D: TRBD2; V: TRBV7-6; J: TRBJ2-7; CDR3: CASSRTSGRGFYEQYF
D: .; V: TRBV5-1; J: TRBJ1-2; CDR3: CASSLPGPENGYTF
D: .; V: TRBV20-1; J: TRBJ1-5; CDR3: CSAGPQGRANQPQHF
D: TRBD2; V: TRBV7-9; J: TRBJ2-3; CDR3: CASSSTSDTQYF
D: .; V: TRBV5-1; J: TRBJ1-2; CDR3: CASSLGLGYGYTF